This T cell receptor (beta chain) emerged from a study of T cell responses to AZD1222 COVID-19 vaccine. Findings and limits, study-wide: Only a handful of people who got AZD1222 tested seropositive at baseline.

The data were produced by immunoSEQ multiplex PCR, yet TCRdb's version contains in-frame clones alone and is incomplete. The sample has about 110,000 clones; less than 95% are singletons. The CDR3 totals 16 residues. Germline CDR1 is KGHSH and CDR2 is LQKENI. V lost 4 bases and J lost 0, with 15 bases in between. Notes on this clone: Its antigen is undetermined.

This clonotype was sampled from an adult who received the AZD1222 COVID-19 vaccine. The rearrangement links TRBV18 to TRBJ1-1; the D gene is possibly TRBD1 (5 bases). This material consisted of peripheral blood, taken 28 days after the second AZD1222 dose. CDR3 bases: TGTGCCAGCTCACGCAACCAGGGTACAGTGAACACTGAAGCTTTCTTT. Its translation: CASSRNQGTVNTEAFF.